The sequence of this T cell receptor beta chain was determined in a study of blood T cells in healthy people across ages. As concerns this clonotype: The antigen is unknown.

The V and J ends lost 3 bases and 5 bases respectively, with 11 bases between them. The CDR3 spans 13 residues. Germline CDR1 reads MNHEY; CDR2 reads SMNVEV (reference sequence). Isolation yielded PBMCs, at least 6.5 million per sample, in every case. Together with a sample-barcoded 5' primer, a J-beta primer mix was included in a second PCR lasting about 7 to 11 cycles. Every cDNA molecule bore a tag from a template-switch adaptor containing 12 random nucleotides. One entry per CDR3 protein, called by TCRdb with MiXCR from the 5' RACE reads. The sample has approximately 800,000 distinct CDR3 sequences; about half are singletons. General study results and limits: The recorded TCR beta diversity per million T cells decreased in a roughly linear manner with age. Unsorted PBMC material precluded a definitive naive versus antigen-experienced comparison.

Sequenced: blood. The J gene is TRBJ2-7, the V gene TRBV27; D is perhaps TRBD1 (6 bases). This sequence originates from an elderly man in good health. CDR3 coding DNA: TGTGCCAGCAGTTTTTCAGGGGCTCACGAGCAGTACTTC. Encoded protein: CASSFSGAHEQYF.